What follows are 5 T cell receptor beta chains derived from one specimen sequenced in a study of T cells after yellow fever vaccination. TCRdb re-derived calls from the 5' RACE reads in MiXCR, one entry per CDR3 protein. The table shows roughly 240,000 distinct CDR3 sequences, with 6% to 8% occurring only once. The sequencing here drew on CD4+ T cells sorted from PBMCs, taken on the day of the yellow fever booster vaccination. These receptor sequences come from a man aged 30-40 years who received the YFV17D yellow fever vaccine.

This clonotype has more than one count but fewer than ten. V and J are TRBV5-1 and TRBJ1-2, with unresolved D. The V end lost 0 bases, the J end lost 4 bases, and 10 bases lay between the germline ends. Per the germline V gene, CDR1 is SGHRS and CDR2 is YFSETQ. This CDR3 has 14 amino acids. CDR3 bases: TGCGCCAGCAGCTTGGCCGGCAGCTCCTATGGCTACACCTTC. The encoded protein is CASSLAGSSYGYTF.

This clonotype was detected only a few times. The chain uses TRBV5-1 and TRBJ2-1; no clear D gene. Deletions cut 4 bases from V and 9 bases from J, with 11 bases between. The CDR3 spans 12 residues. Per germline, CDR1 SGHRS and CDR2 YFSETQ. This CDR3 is CASSRFTAEQFF. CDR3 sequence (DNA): TGCGCCAGCAGCCGTTTCACAGCTGAGCAGTTCTTC.

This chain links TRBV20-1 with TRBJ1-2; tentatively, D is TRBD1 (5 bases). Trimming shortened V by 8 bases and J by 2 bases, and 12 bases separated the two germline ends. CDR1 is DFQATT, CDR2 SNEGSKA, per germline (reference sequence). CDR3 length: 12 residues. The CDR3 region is CSTQGVNYGYTF. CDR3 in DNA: TGCAGTACCCAAGGGGTGAACTATGGCTACACCTTC.

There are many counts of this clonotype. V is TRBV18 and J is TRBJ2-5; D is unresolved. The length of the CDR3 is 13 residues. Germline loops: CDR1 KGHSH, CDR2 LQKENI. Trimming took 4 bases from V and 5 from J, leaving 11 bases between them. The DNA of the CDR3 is TGTGCCAGCTCACGGAACCTTGGGGAGACCCAGTACTTC. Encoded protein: CASSRNLGETQYF.

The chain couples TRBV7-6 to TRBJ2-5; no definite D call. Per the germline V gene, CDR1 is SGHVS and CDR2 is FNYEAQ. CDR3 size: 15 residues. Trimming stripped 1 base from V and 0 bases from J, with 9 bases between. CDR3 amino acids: CASSLVTGNQETQYF. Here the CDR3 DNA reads TGTGCCAGCAGCTTAGTAACCGGCAACCAAGAGACCCAGTACTTC.